Sequencing of this T cell receptor (beta chain) was carried out in a study of control samples from healthy donors and cancer patients. Sequenced by immunoSEQ multiplex PCR; TCRdb stores in-frame clones only, minus some. In the table there are approximately 90,000 clones, around 90% of which are singletons. The sample was blood. This TCR was sampled from a woman aged 70-85 years in good health.

The CDR3 bases are TGTGCCAGCAGTCCAAGGATCGGGGCCCAGTACTTC. Translated, it gives CASSPRIGAQYF. The chain has TRBV12-3 or TRBV12-4 and TRBJ2-5, with D maybe TRBD2 (5 bases). V lost 5 bases and J lost 9, with 13 bases in between. This CDR3 is built from 12 residues.